A selection of T cell receptor beta chains follows, all from one sample in a study of human T cells and chemical hapten exposure. TCRdb independently ran MiXCR on the RACE reads; one entry per CDR3 protein. This sample has tens of thousands of distinct CDR3 sequences, with almost 6% found just once. The material sequenced was whole blood, taken in connection with sensitization to the hapten diphenylcyclopropenone (DPC). The receptors originated from a man aged 30 to 45 with alopecia areata. Some clones in this sample may be carry-over from other donors' samples. CDR3s include the opening cysteine and the closing phenylalanine or tryptophan. The order of the fields is J gene, clone size, D gene, V gene, CDR3 DNA, CDR3 protein. A D gene is named only where the DNA matches it firmly. A clone size is listed for some rows: how often the clone was seen (once, few, many), or a class if it is expanded.

>TRBJ1-6|many|.|TRBV6-5
TGTGCCAGCAGTTACGAGGGAGGAACCCATGGTTCACCCCTCCACTTT
CASSYEGGTHGSPLHF
>TRBJ2-2|many|.|TRBV7-2
TGTGCCAGCAGCTTAGCCCGGACAGACCCGAACACCGGGGAGCTGTTTTTT
CASSLARTDPNTGELFF
>TRBJ2-3|.|TRBD2|TRBV19
TGTGCCACTAGACGAGGACTAGATCGTGCAGATACGCAGTATTTT
CATRRGLDRADTQYF
>TRBJ1-1|many|TRBD1|TRBV2
TGTGCCAGCAGGGGACAGGGTTGGGTAAACACTGAAGCTTTCTTT
CASRGQGWVNTEAFF
>TRBJ1-5|many|TRBD1|TRBV12-3/TRBV12-4
TGTGCCAGCACCCAGGGGGACTATCAGCCCCAGCATTTT
CASTQGDYQPQHF
>TRBJ2-7|many|.|TRBV4-3
TGCGCCAGCAGCCCCGGCAGGGTCCCGCGGGAGCAGTACTTC
CASSPGRVPREQYF
>TRBJ1-1|many|.|TRBV28
TGTGCCAGCAGGGAGGTGGGGAACACTGAAGCTTTCTTT
CASREVGNTEAFF
>TRBJ2-2|many|.|TRBV12-3/TRBV12-4
TGTGCCAGCAGCGGAAATCGGGAATCTGGGGAGCTGTTTTTT
CASSGNRESGELFF
>TRBJ1-5|many|.|TRBV24-1
TGTGCCACCGGGGCGGGAGTCCCGGCAAACAATCAGCCCCAGCATTTT
CATGAGVPANNQPQHF
>TRBJ1-1|many|.|TRBV29-1
TGCAGCGTTGGAGAGACCGGCAGGGCGAACACTGAAGCTTTCTTT
CSVGETGRANTEAFF
>TRBJ1-4|many|.|TRBV20-1
TGCAGTGCTAGCACTCAAGGGGAAAAACTGTTTTTT
CSASTQGEKLFF
>TRBJ2-3|many|.|TRBV6-5
TGTGCCAGCAGTTCGCCATATACCTTGGATACGCAGTATTTT
CASSSPYTLDTQYF
>TRBJ2-3|many|.|TRBV2
TGTGCCAGCAGCCTTAGATTCGGCACAGATACGCAGTATTTT
CASSLRFGTDTQYF
>TRBJ1-2|many|.|TRBV12-3/TRBV12-4
TGTGCCAGCAGTTCCCCAGGGATGTCCGGTGGCTACACCTTC
CASSSPGMSGGYTF
>TRBJ1-2|many|TRBD1|TRBV12-3/TRBV12-4
TGTGCCAGCAGCCAGGGACAGGCGGACACCTTC
CASSQGQADTF
>TRBJ2-7|many|TRBD2|TRBV10-2
TGCGCCAGTGTAGCGGGGGGCAACATTTACGAGCAGTACTTC
CASVAGGNIYEQYF
>TRBJ2-2|many|.|TRBV6-1
TGTGCCAGCAGTGAACTCCCCACATGGAGCACCGGGGAGCTGTTTTTT
CASSELPTWSTGELFF
>TRBJ2-3|medium-sized|.|TRBV29-1
TGCAGCGTTGTGCCCGTCACAGATACGCAGTATTTT
CSVVPVTDTQYF
>TRBJ1-2|.|TRBD1|TRBV5-5
TGTGCCAGCAGCCCGGACAGGGTAAACTATGGCTACACCTTC
CASSPDRVNYGYTF
>TRBJ2-1|many|.|TRBV6-5
TGTGCCAGCAGCCGCCGGCCTGGGAATGAGCAGTTCTTC
CASSRRPGNEQFF
>TRBJ2-1|many|TRBD1|TRBV12-3/TRBV12-4
TGTGCCAGCAGTCTAAGCCTCCAAACAGGGGCCTACAATGAGCAGTTCTTC
CASSLSLQTGAYNEQFF
>TRBJ2-7|many|TRBD2|TRBV3-1
TGTGCCAGCAGCCAAGAAGCACTAGCGGGATGGTACGAGCAGTACTTC
CASSQEALAGWYEQYF
>TRBJ1-2|many|.|TRBV24-1
TGTGCCACCAGTCCAGGGGATGGCTACACCTTC
CATSPGDGYTF
>TRBJ2-7|many|.|TRBV7-8
TGTGCCAGCAGCTTAGACTTATCCTACGAGCAGTACTTC
CASSLDLSYEQYF
>TRBJ2-7|many|.|TRBV30
TGTGCCTGGAGTGGTCTCAAGTGGGAGCAGTACTTC
CAWSGLKWEQYF
>TRBJ2-1|medium-sized|.|TRBV19
TGTGCCAGTACCCGTGGGACCTACAATGAGCAGTTCTTC
CASTRGTYNEQFF
>TRBJ1-1|many|.|TRBV12-3/TRBV12-4
TGTGCCATCCGCCGGGGGAACGAGAACACTGAAGCTTTCTTT
CAIRRGNENTEAFF
>TRBJ1-3|many|.|TRBV29-1
TGCAGCGTTGGAGGGGTTCCCTCTGGAAACACCATATATTTT
CSVGGVPSGNTIYF